The entry below gives a single T cell receptor beta chain sequence along with its context. No antigen is known for it. No base-level quality is on record; no much larger clone is a single base apart. The CDR3 holds 14 amino acids from the cysteine to the phenylalanine. Of the read, only the CDR3 DNA is kept; its 42 bases are in frame from base 1. Reading the germline V gene gives CDR1 KGHSY and CDR2 FQNENV. The germline V end is reduced by 5 bases and the J end by 6 bases; junction bases left unmatched: 3. The record originates from a study of T cell changes during pregnancy in multiple sclerosis (dated by TCRdb to the late 2010s). The study in broad terms: Changes in the T cell repertoire over the course of pregnancy were examined in this study in women with multiple sclerosis.

Library construction relied on the immunoSEQ multiplex PCR assay. TCRdb's version of the immuneACCESS table is confined to in-frame rearrangements and falls short of the full clone set. An unresolved V gene accounts for under half of the shortfall where checked; the remainder is of unknown origin. The sample yields 50,000 to 65,000 clones; 90% to 95% were counted once. The top ten clones comprise about 3% of the sample. Here the chain combines TRBV16 and TRBJ2-7, with 14 junctional bases fitting TRBD2. Material: CD8+ T cells from peripheral blood mononuclear cells, obtained in the second trimester of pregnancy. This clonotype originated in a female donor with multiple sclerosis, enrolled in a pregnancy study. This receptor has the CDR3 CASSDGTSGSEQYF. The DNA sequence reads TGTGCCAGCAGCGACGGGACTAGCGGGAGCGAGCAGTACTTC.